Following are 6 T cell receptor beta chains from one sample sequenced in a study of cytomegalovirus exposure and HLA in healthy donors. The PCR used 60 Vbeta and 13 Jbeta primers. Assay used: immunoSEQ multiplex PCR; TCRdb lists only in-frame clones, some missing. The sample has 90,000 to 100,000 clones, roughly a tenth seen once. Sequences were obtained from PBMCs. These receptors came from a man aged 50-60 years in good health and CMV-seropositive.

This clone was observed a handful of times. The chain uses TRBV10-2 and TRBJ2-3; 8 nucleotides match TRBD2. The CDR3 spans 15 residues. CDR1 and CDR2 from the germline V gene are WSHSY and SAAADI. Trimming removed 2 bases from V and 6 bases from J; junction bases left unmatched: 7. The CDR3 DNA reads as TGCGCCAGCAGTGAGAATAGCGGGATAGGCGATACGCAGTATTTT. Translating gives CASSENSGIGDTQYF.

CDR3 coding DNA: TGTGCCAGCAGTGGATGGACAGGCCGAGGGACTGAAGCTTTCTTT. Amino acid sequence: CASSGWTGRGTEAFF. The J gene is TRBJ1-1, the V gene TRBV25-1; TRBD1 aligns across 7 bases. With 4 bases clipped from V and 5 bases from J, the junction kept 10 bases outside the gene matches. The V gene's germline CDR1 is MGHDK and CDR2 SYGVNS. The CDR3 is 15 residues long. The full variable domain, in which reference TRBV25-1 and TRBJ1-1 provide the parts outside the CDR3, is EADIYQTPRYLVIGTGKKITLECSQTMGHDKMYWYQQDPGMELHLIHYSYGVNSTEKGDLSSESTVSRIRTEHFPLTLESARPSHTSQYLCASSGWTGRGTEAFFGQGTRLTVV.

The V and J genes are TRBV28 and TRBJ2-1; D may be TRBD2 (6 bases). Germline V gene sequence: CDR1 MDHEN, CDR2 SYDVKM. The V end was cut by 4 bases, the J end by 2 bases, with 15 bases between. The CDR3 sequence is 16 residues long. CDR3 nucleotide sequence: TGTGCCAGCAGTTGGATCCGGGAGATGCCCTACAATGAGCAGTTCTTC. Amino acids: CASSWIREMPYNEQFF.

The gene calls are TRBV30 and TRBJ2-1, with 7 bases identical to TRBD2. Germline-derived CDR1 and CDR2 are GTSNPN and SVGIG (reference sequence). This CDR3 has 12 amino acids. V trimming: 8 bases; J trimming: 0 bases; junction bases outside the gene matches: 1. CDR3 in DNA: TGTGCCCTAGCGGCCTCCTACAATGAGCAGTTCTTC. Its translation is CALAASYNEQFF.

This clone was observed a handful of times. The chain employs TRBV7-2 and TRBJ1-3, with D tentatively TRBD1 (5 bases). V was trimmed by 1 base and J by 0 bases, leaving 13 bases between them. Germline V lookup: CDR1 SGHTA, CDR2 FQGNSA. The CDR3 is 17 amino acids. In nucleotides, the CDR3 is TGTGCCAGCAGCTTAGAGGGGCCACGACTCTCTGGAAACACCATATATTTT. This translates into CASSLEGPRLSGNTIYF.

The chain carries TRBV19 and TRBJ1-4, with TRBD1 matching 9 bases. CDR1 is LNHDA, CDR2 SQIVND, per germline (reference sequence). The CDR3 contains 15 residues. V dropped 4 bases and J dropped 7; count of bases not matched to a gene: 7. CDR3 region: CASSSGTGRSEKLFF. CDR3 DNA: TGTGCCAGTAGTAGCGGGACAGGGCGAAGTGAAAAACTGTTTTTT. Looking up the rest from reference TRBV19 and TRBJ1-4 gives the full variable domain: DGGITQSPKYLFRKEGQNVTLSCEQNLNHDAMYWYRQDPGQGLRLIYYSQIVNDFQKGDIAEGYSVSREKKESFPLTVTSAQKNPTAFYLCASSSGTGRSEKLFFGSGTQLSVL.